Presented here are 20 T cell receptor beta chains from one specimen sequenced in a study of cytomegalovirus exposure and HLA in healthy donors. The PCR employed 60 Vbeta primers together with 13 Jbeta primers. TCRdb's table, derived via immunoSEQ multiplex PCR, lists solely in-frame clones and lacks some. The sample includes about 140,000 clones, approximately 80% of them seen just once. Sequenced sample: PBMCs. The receptors come from a man between 18 and 35 years old in good health and CMV-seronegative.

The chain couples TRBV28 to TRBJ2-5, with 9 bases identical to TRBD1. TRBJ2-7 matches the DNA end more closely, so the J call is doubtful. CDR1 and CDR2 (germline): MDHEN, SYDVKM. CDR3 length: 14 residues. The CDR3 here is CASSPGTGFNEQYF. The CDR3 nucleotides are TGTGCCAGCAGTCCCGGGACAGGGTTTAACGAGCAGTACTTC.

This chain links TRBV6-5 with TRBJ2-1, with 9 bases identical to TRBD2. CDR3 length: 15 amino acids. Losses at the gene ends were 2 bases for V and 8 bases for J; bases not matched to a gene: 7. From germline, CDR1 is MNHEY and CDR2 SVGAGI. The CDR3 here is CASSYGRGGLDEQFF. The CDR3 DNA is TGTGCCAGCAGTTACGGGCGGGGGGGCCTTGATGAGCAGTTCTTC.

The chain joins TRBV7-2 to TRBJ2-7, with a possible D match to TRBD2 (5 bases). Germline V lookup: CDR1 SGHTA, CDR2 FQGNSA. There are 15 residues in the CDR3. Trimming shortened V by 1 base and J by 0 bases, and 10 bases separated the two germline ends. CDR3: CASSLGGPVSYEQYF. CDR3 nucleotide sequence: TGTGCCAGCAGCTTAGGCGGGCCTGTCTCCTACGAGCAGTACTTC. The whole variable domain, remainder taken from reference TRBV7-2 and TRBJ2-7, is GAGVSQSPSNKVTEKGKDVELRCDPISGHTALYWYRQSLGQGLEFLIYFQGNSAPDKSGLPSDRFSAERTGGSVSTLTIQRTQQEDSAVYLCASSLGGPVSYEQYFGPGTRLTVT.

This chain joins TRBV11-3 and TRBJ2-7; the D gene is possibly TRBD1 (6 bases). This CDR3 is built from 11 residues. Deletions cut 8 bases from V and 2 bases from J, with 7 bases between. Germline V CDR1 and CDR2: SGHNT, YENEEA. CDR3 loop: CASGTPYEQYF. The CDR3 nucleotides are TGTGCCAGCGGGACACCCTACGAGCAGTACTTC.

The J gene is TRBJ2-1, the V gene TRBV5-1, with 11 bases aligning to TRBD2. This CDR3 has 18 amino acids. The germline V gene encodes CDR1 SGHRS and CDR2 YFSETQ. V shed 1 base, J shed 2 bases, and the junction held 8 bases outside the gene matches. CDR3 DNA: TGCGCCAGCAGCTTGCCACTAGCGGGAGCCTTTACCTACAATGAGCAGTTCTTC. It yields the protein CASSLPLAGAFTYNEQFF.

The chain has TRBV19 and TRBJ2-3; 12 bases are shared with TRBD2. Germline CDR1 is LNHDA and CDR2 is SQIVND (reference sequence). This CDR3 spans 18 amino acids. Trimming cost V 6 bases and J 3 bases; bases outside gene matches: 13. DNA of the CDR3: TGTGCCAGTAGCACTACTAGCGGGGGGTTTACGGCGACAGATACGCAGTATTTT. Translated: CASSTTSGGFTATDTQYF. The variable domain in full, completed from reference TRBV19 and TRBJ2-3, reads DGGITQSPKYLFRKEGQNVTLSCEQNLNHDAMYWYRQDPGQGLRLIYYSQIVNDFQKGDIAEGYSVSREKKESFPLTVTSAQKNPTAFYLCASSTTSGGFTATDTQYFGPGTRLTVL.

The chain combines TRBV5-8 with TRBJ1-5; D ambiguous. The CDR3 consists of 15 residues. CDR1 is SGHTS, CDR2 YDEGEE, per germline. Trimming cost V 1 base and J 0 bases, with 8 bases left between them. As DNA, the CDR3 is TGTGCCAGCAGCTTGAGAGGTTATAGCAATCAGCCCCAGCATTTT. Encoded protein: CASSLRGYSNQPQHF.

This rearrangement joins TRBV5-1 to TRBJ2-3, with D perhaps matching TRBD2 (6 bases). The V gene's germline CDR1 is SGHRS and CDR2 YFSETQ. The CDR3 sequence is 15 residues long. The V gene lost 5 bases and the J gene lost 2 bases, with 15 bases spanning the gap. In DNA form, the CDR3 reads TGCGCCAGCAGGGAGGCGGGATTCGACACAGATACGCAGTATTTT. This gives the protein CASREAGFDTDTQYF.

In nucleotides, the CDR3 is TGTGCCAGCAGTTACTCACAGGGGGCGAACACCATATATTTT. Protein sequence: CASSYSQGANTIYF. The rearrangement links TRBV6-6 to TRBJ1-3; 9 positions agree with TRBD1. This CDR3 is built from 14 residues. Germline V lookup: CDR1 MNHNY, CDR2 SVGAGI (reference sequence). Germline trimming cut 0 bases from V and 7 bases from J; bases unmatched to any gene: 1.

The V call is TRBV28, the J call TRBJ1-6; a weak D match, TRBD1 (6 bases). Trimming left V 3 bases short and J 6 bases short, with 15 bases between. The CDR3 extends over 16 amino acids. Germline V gene sequence: CDR1 MDHEN, CDR2 SYDVKM. CDR3 coding DNA: TGTGCCAGCAGTTTCCAAGGCAGGGGATCTAATTCACCCCTCCACTTT. Translation: CASSFQGRGSNSPLHF.

This clone was detected once. The chain recombines TRBV11-2 with TRBJ2-5, with D possibly matching TRBD1 (6 bases). Germline assignment: CDR1 SGHAT and CDR2 FQNNGV. Trimming left V 3 bases short and J 5 bases short, with 13 bases between. The CDR3 length is 14 residues. CDR3 residues: CASSFGGGRETQYF. DNA for the CDR3: TGTGCCAGCAGCTTTGGTGGGGGCCGGGAGACCCAGTACTTC.

The chain carries TRBV7-2 and TRBJ2-3; the D is unclear. Germline V gives CDR1 SGHTA, CDR2 FQGNSA. The CDR3 is 14 amino acids. The V gene lost 4 bases and the J gene lost 0 bases, with 8 bases spanning the gap. The CDR3 region is CASSWRQSTDTQYF. As DNA, the CDR3 is TGTGCCAGCAGCTGGCGGCAAAGCACAGATACGCAGTATTTT.

The chain is built from TRBV7-2 and TRBJ1-3; D is ambiguous. CDR3 length equals 16 residues. Germline loops: CDR1 SGHTA, CDR2 FQGNSA. Trimming pared 2 bases from V and 2 bases from J, leaving 13 bases between. The CDR3 DNA sequence: TGTGCCAGCAGCTTAAGTGGGCAGTCCCCTGGAAACACCATATATTTT. This codes for CASSLSGQSPGNTIYF.

Of note for this clone: In this CDR3 the conserved last residue, phenylalanine or tryptophan, is missing, so a read error is likely. The chain uses TRBV28 and TRBJ1-1; D unresolved. CDR1 MDHEN and CDR2 SYDVKM come from the germline V gene. The CDR3 consists of 10 residues. CDR3 loop: CALQVMRAFV. The CDR3, as DNA: TGTGCTCTCCAAGTGATGAGGGCTTTCGTT.

The rearrangement links TRBV11-1 to TRBJ2-3; weak D call: TRBD2 (6 bases). Looked up from germline, CDR1 is SGHAT and CDR2 is FQDESV (reference sequence). The CDR3 runs 13 residues. V was clipped by 7 bases and J by 3 bases, with 11 bases between them. CDR3 sequence (DNA): TGTGCCAGCACGGGGGATCAAACAGATACGCAGTATTTT. Translated, it gives CASTGDQTDTQYF.

The genes are TRBV19 and TRBJ2-2; 10 bases line up with TRBD1. The germline gives CDR1 LNHDA, CDR2 SQIVND (reference sequence). Losses at the gene ends were 3 bases for V and 5 bases for J; bases not matched to a gene: 9. The CDR3 loop spans 17 amino acids. The CDR3 nucleotides are TGTGCCAGTAGTATTGAGGGACAGGGGTTTCGGACCGGGGAGCTGTTTTTT. Its translation is CASSIEGQGFRTGELFF.

This clone appeared once. The genes are TRBV4-2 and TRBJ2-1; the match to TRBD2 covers 15 bases. This CDR3 comprises 17 residues. V shed 4 bases and J 9 bases; nucleotides not matched to a gene: 10. CDR1 and CDR2 from the germline V gene are LGHNA and YNFKEQ. The CDR3 region is CASSRPLPGLAGGEQFF. Written as DNA, the CDR3 is TGTGCCAGCAGCCGCCCTTTACCGGGACTAGCGGGAGGTGAGCAGTTCTTC.

The genes are TRBV19 and TRBJ2-1; D perhaps matches TRBD2 (5 bases). The CDR3 sequence is 16 residues long. The germline V and J ends were trimmed by 2 bases and 7 bases, with 18 bases remaining between them. Germline CDR1 LNHDA, CDR2 SQIVND (reference sequence). This CDR3 reads CASSIRLALTVNEQFF. CDR3 DNA: TGTGCCAGTAGTATAAGGCTAGCCCTTACCGTGAATGAGCAGTTCTTC. Variable domain in full (rest from reference TRBV19 and TRBJ2-1): DGGITQSPKYLFRKEGQNVTLSCEQNLNHDAMYWYRQDPGQGLRLIYYSQIVNDFQKGDIAEGYSVSREKKESFPLTVTSAQKNPTAFYLCASSIRLALTVNEQFFGPGTRLTVL.

The J gene is TRBJ2-3, the V gene TRBV28; tentative D call: TRBD1 (6 bases). V lost 3 bases and J lost 6, with 13 bases in between. Germline V gene lookup returns CDR1 MDHEN and CDR2 SYDVKM. This CDR3 is built from 14 residues. The CDR3 loop is CASSLGQGLDTQYF. CDR3 DNA: TGTGCCAGCAGTTTGGGCCAGGGGTTGGATACGCAGTATTTT.

The chain couples TRBV18 to TRBJ1-6; 7 positions match TRBD1. Per the germline V gene, CDR1 is KGHSH and CDR2 is LQKENI. V lost 6 bases and J lost 7; bases outside the gene matches: 9. The CDR3 is made up of 15 amino acids. CDR3 residues: CASSPVGQRNSPLHF. The DNA of the CDR3 is TGTGCCAGCTCGCCGGTGGGACAGAGGAATTCACCCCTCCACTTT.